This T cell receptor beta chain stems from a study of glioma-infiltrating T cells. Notes on the study in general: Gliomas, especially low-grade, showed above-expected tissue-blood divergence; non-neoplastic patients showed below. Very few CDR3 sequences were shared between tissue and blood.

The V end lost 4 bases, the J end lost 0 bases, and 13 bases lay between the germline ends. The CDR3 totals 17 residues. As regards this clonotype: The antigen remains unidentified.

Amplification of TCR alpha and beta CDR3 regions from RNA used iRepertoire nested multiplex PCR. One-step reverse transcription and amplification started from approximately 100-400 ng of tissue mRNA or PBMC total RNA. One entry per CDR3 protein, called by TCRdb with MiXCR from the multiplex PCR reads. This sample has about 130,000 distinct CDR3 sequences, with roughly 25% found just once. The receptor comes from a human donor with low-grade glioma or glioblastoma, undergoing nonglioma brain surgery, or in good health (not recorded which). V is TRBV12-3 or TRBV12-4 and J is TRBJ2-6, with a possible D match to TRBD1 (5 bases). The sequencing sample was made of glioma tissue, nonneoplastic brain tissue, or PBMCs (not recorded which). The CDR3 DNA sequence: TGTGCCAGCAGTTCCCTCGGTAGGGGCTCTGGGGCCAACGTCCTGACTTTC. Translated: CASSSLGRGSGANVLTF.